Listed below are T cell receptor beta chains from one sample, sequenced in a study of shared clonotypes between healthy human individuals. Produced via immunoSEQ multiplex PCR; TCRdb's table is partial and in-frame only. The sample lists 550,000 to 600,000 clones; around 78% were seen once. The sample was PBMCs. Receptors were obtained from a woman in her 40s in good health. Some clones in this sample may be carry-over from other donors' samples. CDR3s include the opening cysteine and the closing phenylalanine or tryptophan. A D gene is named only where the DNA matches it firmly. Clone size is not always given. Where it is, it says once, few, many or a class for expanded clones.

D gene	V gene	clone size	J gene	CDR3 protein	CDR3 DNA
TRBD2	TRBV18	-	TRBJ2-1	CASSPTSGEDEQFF	TGTGCCAGCTCACCAACTAGCGGGGAGGATGAGCAGTTCTTC
TRBD1	TRBV6-4	-	TRBJ2-3	CASSRDRDTDTQYF	TGTGCCAGCAGCCGGGACAGGGACACAGATACGCAGTATTTT
-	TRBV7-9	-	TRBJ2-7	CASSLRLAEISYEQYF	TGTGCCAGCAGCTTAAGATTAGCGGAGATCTCCTACGAGCAGTACTTC
-	TRBV11-3	-	TRBJ2-2	CASSLDRGTGELFF	TGTGCCAGCAGCTTAGATCGAGGCACCGGGGAGCTGTTTTTT
-	TRBV30	-	TRBJ1-2	CAWSISRGGYTF	TGTGCCTGGAGTATAAGCAGGGGTGGCTACACCTTC
TRBD2	TRBV4-2	-	TRBJ2-7	CASSQDAASGGYEQYF	TGTGCCAGCAGCCAAGACGCGGCTAGCGGGGGCTACGAGCAGTACTTC
-	TRBV11-2	-	TRBJ2-3	CASSLVAGSGSTDTQYF	TGTGCCAGCAGCTTAGTCGCGGGAAGCGGGAGCACAGATACGCAGTATTTT
TRBD1	TRBV15	-	TRBJ1-5	CATSRGLGLDRGGKSNQPQHF	TGTGCCACCAGCAGGGGGCTGGGGTTGGACAGGGGAGGTAAAAGCAATCAGCCCCAGCATTTT
-	TRBV4-2	once	TRBJ1-5	CASSQQGTTNQPQHF	TGTGCCAGCAGCCAACAGGGGACCACCAATCAGCCCCAGCATTTT
TRBD1	TRBV5-1	-	TRBJ2-3	CASSLEGAANTDTQYF	TGCGCCAGCAGCTTGGAGGGGGCTGCGAATACAGATACGCAGTATTTT
-	TRBV10-2	-	TRBJ2-2	CASQVMANTGELFF	TGCGCCAGTCAGGTCATGGCCAACACCGGGGAGCTGTTTTTT
-	TRBV18	-	TRBJ1-5	CASSPGRQSNQPQHF	TGTGCCAGCTCACCGGGCAGACAGAGCAATCAGCCCCAGCATTTT
-	TRBV5-5	once	TRBJ1-5	CASSLATGANQPQHF	TGTGCCAGCAGCTTGGCCACGGGGGCAAATCAGCCCCAGCATTTT
TRBD2	TRBV5-1	-	TRBJ2-1	CASSPGLAGGRGEQFF	TGCGCCAGCAGCCCTGGACTAGCGGGAGGGAGAGGTGAGCAGTTCTTC
-	TRBV27	-	TRBJ1-1	CASSLSIYTHTEAFF	TGTGCCAGCAGTTTATCGATTTACACCCACACTGAAGCTTTCTTT
-	TRBV27	-	TRBJ1-5	CASRQASNQPQHF	TGTGCCAGCAGGCAGGCAAGCAATCAGCCCCAGCATTTT
TRBD1	TRBV5-1	-	TRBJ2-5	CASSDHRGRVTQYF	TGCGCCAGCAGCGATCACAGGGGGCGGGTGACCCAGTACTTC
TRBD1	TRBV18	-	TRBJ2-1	CASSRDRAPPDEQFF	TGTGCCAGCTCACGAGACAGGGCTCCCCCCGATGAGCAGTTCTTC
-	TRBV7-9	-	TRBJ2-1	CASSFPNLNNEQFF	TGTGCCAGCAGCTTCCCGAACCTGAACAATGAGCAGTTCTTC
-	TRBV9	-	TRBJ2-1	CASSVRGRDEQFF	TGTGCCAGCAGCGTACGGGGGAGAGATGAGCAGTTCTTC
-	TRBV28	-	TRBJ2-5	CAIRSRYQETQYF	TGTGCCATTAGGAGCCGCTACCAAGAGACCCAGTACTTC
-	TRBV19	-	TRBJ1-1	CASSMGDTEAFF	TGTGCCAGTAGTATGGGGGACACTGAAGCTTTCTTT
TRBD1	TRBV29-1	-	TRBJ2-5	CSVEKTGGVGETQYF	TGCAGCGTTGAAAAGACAGGGGGCGTTGGGGAGACCCAGTACTTC
TRBD2	TRBV2	-	TRBJ2-5	CASSERTSGSYQETQYF	TGTGCCAGCAGTGAAAGGACTAGCGGGAGTTACCAAGAGACCCAGTACTTC
TRBD1	TRBV5-1	-	TRBJ1-4	CASSLDRGSNEKLFF	TGCGCCAGCAGCTTGGACAGGGGATCGAATGAAAAACTGTTTTTT
-	TRBV2	-	TRBJ2-7	CASSLPPGEQYF	TGTGCCAGCAGCCTTCCTCCGGGCGAGCAGTACTTC
TRBD2	TRBV5-1	-	TRBJ2-2	CASSPNLAGGPGELFF	TGCGCCAGCAGCCCAAATCTAGCGGGAGGGCCTGGGGAGCTGTTTTTT
-	TRBV20-1	-	TRBJ2-1	CSARGYNEQFF	TGCAGTGCTCGGGGCTACAATGAGCAGTTCTTC
-	TRBV5-1	few	TRBJ1-1	CASTPTGLNTEAFF	TGCGCCAGCACTCCCACAGGGCTGAACACTGAAGCTTTCTTT
TRBD2	TRBV11-1	-	TRBJ2-7	CASSRTSGGYEQYF	TGTGCCAGCAGCCGGACTAGCGGAGGCTACGAGCAGTACTTC
TRBD1	TRBV27	-	TRBJ2-2	CASSPSTGGSGELFF	TGTGCCAGCAGCCCCTCTACAGGGGGCTCCGGGGAGCTGTTTTTT
-	TRBV6-5	-	TRBJ2-6	CASSYKAVGANVLTF	TGTGCCAGCAGTTACAAAGCGGTGGGGGCCAACGTCCTGACTTTC
TRBD1	TRBV29-1	-	TRBJ2-5	CSVAGTGGLEQYF	TGCAGCGTCGCCGGGACAGGGGGCTTGGAGCAGTACTTC
TRBD1	TRBV25-1	-	TRBJ1-2	CASSGQGWYGYTF	TGTGCCAGCAGTGGACAGGGGTGGTATGGCTACACCTTC
-	TRBV5-4	few	TRBJ2-7	CASSRVEGSGEQYF	TGTGCCAGCAGTCGGGTTGAAGGATCTGGCGAGCAGTACTTC
TRBD1	TRBV2	few	TRBJ1-1	CAGGQEYTEAFF	TGTGCCGGGGGACAGGAGTACACTGAAGCTTTCTTT
TRBD2	TRBV5-1	-	TRBJ2-5	CASSQGLAVRQETQYF	TGCGCCAGCAGCCAGGGACTAGCGGTAAGACAAGAGACCCAGTACTTC
TRBD2	TRBV30	-	TRBJ2-3	CAWGPGLSDTQYF	TGTGCCTGGGGACCGGGACTATCAGATACGCAGTATTTT
TRBD1	TRBV19	few	TRBJ1-2	CASQDRGSYYGYTF	TGTGCCAGCCAAGACAGGGGATCTTACTATGGCTACACCTTC
-	TRBV9	-	TRBJ1-3	CASSPSGDTIYF	TGTGCCAGCAGCCCGTCTGGAGACACCATATATTTT
-	TRBV7-2	-	TRBJ2-5	CASSLAHRGATQETQYF	TGTGCCAGCAGCTTAGCGCATAGGGGGGCCACGCAAGAGACCCAGTACTTC
-	TRBV9	few	TRBJ2-2	CASSVGGANTGELFF	TGTGCCAGCAGCGTAGGAGGGGCGAACACCGGGGAGCTGTTTTTT
TRBD2	TRBV11-2	-	TRBJ2-3	CASSRTSGTSADTQYF	TGTGCCAGCAGCCGGACTAGCGGCACCTCGGCAGATACGCAGTATTTT
-	TRBV6-6	once	TRBJ1-2	CASSYSTGTGYGYTF	TGTGCCAGCAGTTACTCCACAGGGACGGGCTATGGCTACACCTTC
-	TRBV7-3	once	TRBJ2-1	CATQHPRDRDGVEAPNEQFF	TGTGCCACGCAGCACCCCCGAGACCGAGACGGGGTCGAAGCGCCCAATGAGCAGTTCTTC
TRBD2	TRBV5-1	-	TRBJ2-3	CASSFSGRVDTQYF	TGCGCCAGCAGCTTTAGCGGGAGGGTAGATACGCAGTATTTT
TRBD1	TRBV7-2	few	TRBJ1-2	CASSLDGTAYGYTF	TGTGCCAGCAGCTTAGATGGGACAGCCTATGGCTACACCTTC
-	TRBV9	-	TRBJ1-1	CASSVSGGAWDTEAFF	TGTGCCAGCAGCGTAAGTGGGGGCGCTTGGGACACTGAAGCTTTCTTT
TRBD1	TRBV7-3	-	TRBJ2-7	CASSRETGVAYEQYF	TGTGCCAGCAGTCGCGAAACAGGGGTCGCCTACGAGCAGTACTTC
-	TRBV7-2	-	TRBJ2-7	CASSLQLTYEQYF	TGTGCCAGCAGCTTACAACTAACCTACGAGCAGTACTTC
-	TRBV5-5	-	TRBJ2-1	CATSGQGNYNEQFF	TGTGCCACTTCAGGGCAGGGAAACTACAATGAGCAGTTCTTC
-	TRBV5-1	-	TRBJ2-7	CASSSQTDTPEQYF	TGCGCCAGCAGCTCCCAAACGGACACCCCTGAGCAGTACTTC
-	TRBV28	-	TRBJ1-4	CASAPAGGDEKLFF	TGTGCCAGCGCTCCGGCGGGGGGGGATGAAAAACTGTTTTTT
-	TRBV7-6	-	TRBJ1-4	CASSLRGGATNEKLFF	TGTGCCAGCAGTTTACGGGGGGGAGCAACTAATGAAAAACTGTTTTTT